This T cell receptor beta chain stems from a study of T-cell reconstitution after alpha-beta-depleted transplantation in children. TCRbeta library preparation incorporated unique molecular identifiers. TCRdb called the PCR reads again in MiXCR, with one record for every CDR3 protein. The sample has roughly 100,000 distinct CDR3 sequences, about 6% seen once. Study-level points and caveats: Newly produced T cells mostly accounted for T-cell counts and diversity one year post-transplant.

Of note for this clonotype: The antigen is undetermined.

V gave up 0 bases and J gave up 6 bases, with 18 bases separating them. Germline V gene lookup returns CDR1 MGHRA and CDR2 YSYEKL. CDR3 length equals 17 residues. The rearrangement links TRBV4-1 to TRBJ2-1; D gene unclear. The TCR originated in a female patient aged 2-15 years who had a stem cell transplant for Fanconi anemia, so the T cells may come from the graft donor. Here the sequenced sample was PBMCs, mostly from graft donor cells, taken 60 days after TCRalphabeta/CD19-depleted stem cell transplant. The chain's CDR3 is CASSQETQVREVNEQFF. The CDR3 coding sequence is TGCGCCAGCAGCCAAGAGACCCAGGTTAGAGAGGTCAATGAGCAGTTCTTC.